Reported below is one T cell receptor beta chain. Its antigen is unknown. Sequenced by immunoSEQ multiplex PCR; TCRdb stores in-frame clones only, minus some. The sample has about 19,000 clones, over 75% seen once. The data were obtained in a study of PD-1 blockade in mismatch repair-deficient tumors. Study-wide results and limits: Tumor-resident clones, often absent from pretreatment blood, expanded after pembrolizumab and then contracted.

CDR3 length equals 13 residues. Germline V gene sequence: CDR1 SGDLS, CDR2 YYNGEE. V gave up 3 bases and J gave up 3 bases, with 10 bases separating them. This TCR derives from an adult with mismatch repair-deficient cancer. The material sequenced was PBMCs, taken 52 weeks after starting pembrolizumab. The genes are TRBV9 and TRBJ2-7, with D maybe TRBD1 (5 bases). CDR3 protein: CASSASDSYEQYF. CDR3 bases: TGTGCCAGCAGCGCCTCAGACAGCTACGAGCAGTACTTC.